The 20 T cell receptor beta chains given below trace back to one sample, sequenced in a study of blood T cell repertoires in COVID-19. Clones were sequenced by immunoSEQ multiplex PCR, and TCRdb holds only the in-frame ones, with some missing. The sample holds 100,000 or so clones, over 75% seen once. Material: peripheral blood. These receptors all come from a human donor in a cohort sampled during active COVID-19.

This chain uses TRBV9 with TRBJ2-1; TRBD1 agrees at 9 bases. This CDR3 is 14 amino acids long. The germline V gene has CDR1 SGDLS and CDR2 YYNGEE. Trimming took 1 base from V and 8 from J; bases not matched to a gene: 4. CDR3 nucleotides: TGTGCCAGCAGCGTAAGACAGGGGGGCGATGAGCAGTTCTTC. Protein product: CASSVRQGGDEQFF.

The chain combines TRBV4-1 with TRBJ1-4; 10 bases align to TRBD1. CDR3 length equals 18 residues. CDR1 is MGHRA and CDR2 is YSYEKL in the germline V gene. With V trimmed by 3 bases and J by 4 bases, 11 bases remained unmatched. CDR3 nucleotides: TGCGCCAGCAGCCACCCACCGGGACAGGGGCCCCGTAATGAAAAACTGTTTTTT. As protein: CASSHPPGQGPRNEKLFF.

The chain joins TRBV5-1 to TRBJ2-7, with 8 bases identical to TRBD1. The germline gives CDR1 SGHRS, CDR2 YFSETQ. This CDR3 is built from 15 residues. The V gene end was trimmed by 4 bases and the J gene end by 2 bases; junction bases not matched to a gene: 8. The DNA for the CDR3 is TGCGCCAGCAGCGGCGGGACAGGTCGCACCTACGAGCAGTACTTC. Translated: CASSGGTGRTYEQYF.

CDR3 nucleotide sequence: TGTGCCAGCAGCTTGAGGGGAAAAGAGACCCAGTACTTC. Amino acids: CASSLRGKETQYF. The chain links TRBV5-6 to TRBJ2-5; the D gene is possibly TRBD1 (5 bases). CDR1 SGHDT and CDR2 YYEEEE come from the germline V gene. Trimming stripped 1 base from V and 3 bases from J, with 7 bases between. The CDR3 runs 13 residues.

This CDR3 reads CASSLGTGYSPLHF. As DNA, the CDR3 is TGCGCCAGCTCATTAGGGACAGGATATTCACCCCTCCACTTT. The chain couples TRBV4-3 to TRBJ1-6; 8 nucleotides agree with TRBD1. Germline trimming cut 8 bases from V and 8 bases from J; bases unmatched to any gene: 8. Germline CDR1 and CDR2: LGHNA and YSLEER. CDR3 length: 14 residues.

This sequence joins TRBV5-1 and TRBJ1-3, with D uncertain. Trimming took 0 bases from V and 0 from J, leaving 13 bases between them. The length of the CDR3 is 17 residues. CDR1 and CDR2 (germline): SGHRS, YFSETQ. The CDR3 protein is CASSLAGSLNSGNTIYF. The CDR3 nucleotides are TGCGCCAGCAGCTTGGCCGGGAGCCTAAACTCTGGAAACACCATATATTTT.

V and J are TRBV28 and TRBJ1-3; TRBD1 agrees at 7 bases. Germline lookup yields CDR1 MDHEN and CDR2 SYDVKM. V dropped 5 bases and J dropped 3; count of bases not matched to a gene: 10. The CDR3 runs to 16 residues. The CDR3, as DNA: TGTGCCAGCAGTGACCCCGGGACAGAGCTTGGAAACACCATATATTTT. Its translation is CASSDPGTELGNTIYF.

J is TRBJ1-4 and V is TRBV5-1; possibly TRBD1 for D (5 bases). Germline CDR1 SGHRS, CDR2 YFSETQ. V was trimmed by 5 bases and J by 5 bases, leaving 13 bases between them. This CDR3 is built from 14 residues. As DNA, the CDR3 is TGCGCCAGCAGATTCGACAGAAAGAATGAAAAACTGTTTTTT. This translates into CASRFDRKNEKLFF.

V is TRBV14 and J is TRBJ2-7; the match to TRBD1 covers 8 bases. Germline values: CDR1 SGHDN, CDR2 FVKESK. The CDR3 covers 17 residues. With V trimmed by 0 bases and J by 3 bases, 10 bases remained unmatched. The CDR3, as DNA: TGTGCCAGCAGCCAAGATCAAAAAAAGGGACAGGTCTACGAGCAGTACTTC. Protein product: CASSQDQKKGQVYEQYF.

The gene calls are TRBV7-3 and TRBJ2-3, with 7 positions matching TRBD2. This CDR3 has 14 amino acids. Per the germline V gene, CDR1 is SGHTA and CDR2 is FQGTGA. J gave up 4 bases and V 2 bases, and 3 bases lay outside the gene matches. This CDR3 is CASSLGLGSDTQYF. In DNA, the CDR3 is TGTGCCAGCAGCTTAGGACTAGGGTCAGATACGCAGTATTTT.

This chain joins TRBV4-3 and TRBJ2-1; TRBD2 agrees at 8 bases. With 0 bases clipped from V and 5 bases from J, the junction kept 15 bases outside the gene matches. The CDR3 covers 19 residues. The germline V gene has CDR1 LGHNA and CDR2 YSLEER. The CDR3 here is CASSQDPGRFSGVDNEQFF. The CDR3 coding sequence is TGCGCCAGCAGCCAAGATCCGGGTCGATTTAGCGGGGTCGACAATGAGCAGTTCTTC.

The chain carries TRBV18 and TRBJ1-6; 9 bases align to TRBD1. The CDR3 loop spans 14 amino acids. CDR1 and CDR2 from the germline V gene are KGHSH and LQKENI. After removal of 1 base from V and 10 bases from J, the junction contained 2 bases not matched to a gene. The CDR3 is CASSPQDRGSPLHF. The CDR3 DNA reads TGTGCCAGCTCACCACAGGACAGGGGCTCACCCCTCCACTTT.

The chain joins TRBV11-1 to TRBJ1-2; D not resolved. Germline CDR1 is SGHAT and CDR2 is FQDESV (reference sequence). Trimming took off 5 bases at V and 2 bases at J, with 6 bases between the two ends. CDR3 size: 12 residues. CDR3 bases: TGTGCCAGCAGCAGGGAGAACTATGGCTACACCTTC. Its protein is CASSRENYGYTF.

The V and J genes are TRBV6-5 and TRBJ1-6; the match to TRBD1 covers 7 bases. The V segment lost 6 bases and the J segment 8 bases; nucleotides outside the gene matches: 7. Germline CDR1 and CDR2: MNHEY and SVGAGI. The CDR3 is made up of 14 amino acids. Written as DNA, the CDR3 is TGTGCCAGCAGCCTATCTGGACAGGATTCACCCCTCCACTTT. Amino acid sequence: CASSLSGQDSPLHF.

This chain uses TRBV4-1 with TRBJ2-3; TRBD1 agrees at 9 bases. The CDR3 is 18 residues long. Germline CDR1 MGHRA, CDR2 YSYEKL. The ends lost 0 bases at V and 1 base at J; junction bases unmatched: 8. The CDR3 coding sequence is TGCGCCAGCAGCCAAGACGAGAACAGGGGGCGTCGCACAGATACGCAGTATTTT. This translates into CASSQDENRGRRTDTQYF.

The V gene is TRBV20-1, the J gene TRBJ2-1, with D unclear. The length of the CDR3 is 11 residues. Trimming took off 2 bases at V and 7 bases at J, with 6 bases between the two ends. Germline CDR1 DFQATT, CDR2 SNEGSKA (reference sequence). DNA of the CDR3: TGCAGTGCTAGACAGGTGAATGAGCAGTTCTTC. This encodes CSARQVNEQFF.

The rearrangement links TRBV3-1 (or the pseudogene TRBV3-2) to TRBJ1-1, with unresolved D. V shed 4 bases and J shed 1 base, with 7 bases lying between them. This CDR3 has 13 amino acids. Looked up from germline, CDR1 is LGHDT and CDR2 is YNNKEL (reference sequence). DNA of the CDR3: TGTGCCAGCAGCCGTTTGGCGAACACTGAAGCTTTCTTT. Amino acid sequence: CASSRLANTEAFF.

V and J are TRBV30 and TRBJ1-5; 7 bases match TRBD1. CDR1 GTSNPN and CDR2 SVGIG come from the germline V gene (reference sequence). V was clipped by 2 bases and J by 6 bases; unmatched bases: 4. This CDR3 has 13 residues. CDR3 loop: CAWSNRGSQPQHF. For the CDR3, the DNA is TGTGCCTGGAGTAACAGGGGTTCTCAGCCCCAGCATTTT.

This rearrangement joins TRBV5-8 to TRBJ1-3; 7 bases match TRBD1. Germline V gives CDR1 SGHTS, CDR2 YDEGEE. CDR3 length: 18 residues. V lost 3 bases to trimming and J lost 0 bases; unmatched junction nucleotides: 12. The CDR3 coding sequence is TGTGCCAGCAGCTCGAGAGGGACAGCCACTAACTCTGGAAACACCATATATTTT. As protein: CASSSRGTATNSGNTIYF.

This rearrangement joins TRBV4-2 to TRBJ1-1; TRBD1 matches at 8 bases. The CDR3 has 14 residues. The V gene end was trimmed by 4 bases and the J gene end by 4 bases; junction bases not matched to a gene: 5. The germline gives CDR1 LGHNA, CDR2 YNFKEQ. CDR3 residues: CASSLTGASTEAFF. DNA for the CDR3: TGTGCCAGCAGCCTGACAGGGGCGAGCACTGAAGCTTTCTTT.